This TCR beta chain came from a study of metastatic and nonmetastatic thyroid tumors. Study at large: Both malignant and benign thyroid patients supplied peripheral blood and tumor or nodule tissue samples, across which the repertoires of these patients were then compared.

Germline V gene lookup returns CDR1 DFQATT and CDR2 SNEGSKA (reference sequence). The CDR3 consists of 13 residues. Trimming cost V 5 bases and J 3 bases; bases outside gene matches: 4. This clone was recorded many times. Original processing notes: It was from CDR3 differences across clinicopathological groups that a distant-metastasis classifier for papillary thyroid cancer was built. TCRdb called clones again from the PCR reads with MiXCR. TCRdb's processing, not the study's, gives the V and J calls here. The sample carries roughly 59,000 clones, 15% to 20% recorded once. The entire patient cohort was treatment-naive prior to thyroid surgery.

Sequenced: blood. This receptor was obtained from a male donor with papillary thyroid cancer or a benign thyroid nodule (not recorded which). Some clones in this sample may be carry-over from other donors' samples. V gene TRBV20-1 combines with J gene TRBJ2-3; 8 bases align to TRBD1. This CDR3 reads CSAVTGGTDTQYF. In DNA form, the CDR3 reads TGCAGTGCTGTTACAGGGGGAACAGATACGCAGTATTTT.